This TCR beta chain was sequenced during a study of cytomegalovirus exposure and HLA in healthy donors. Study-wide results and limits: In a later analysis, parvovirus B19, influenza, CMV and Epstein-Barr virus appeared linked to several top co-occurrence clusters. A previous analysis found most TCR beta V segments productive roughly 90% or roughly 30% of the time.

Donors had nominal health at sampling but likely had unrecorded immune exposures. In the PCR, 60 Vbeta and 13 Jbeta primers were used. Only in-frame clones appear in the TCRdb table, and some are missing; sequencing was by immunoSEQ multiplex PCR. The table includes 100,000 to 150,000 clones, nearly 80% detected once. This CDR3 has 13 amino acids. Germline lookup yields CDR1 MNHEY and CDR2 SMNVEV (reference sequence). Unmatched junction bases numbered 6, after V lost 7 bases and J lost 4 bases. Regarding this clone: No antigen is known for it.

Sequenced input: PBMCs. The receptor was isolated from a woman between 40 and 50 years old in good health and CMV-seronegative. The gene calls are TRBV27 and TRBJ2-7; 8 bases are a match to TRBD2. CDR3 residues: CASKGAGAYEQYF. CDR3 sequence (DNA): TGTGCCAGCAAGGGAGCGGGAGCGTACGAGCAGTACTTC.